This TCR beta chain was sequenced during a study of blood T cell repertoires in COVID-19. There are 16 residues in the CDR3. Germline CDR1 and CDR2: SGHAT and FQNNGV. Germline trimming cut 5 bases from V and 7 bases from J; bases unmatched to any gene: 12. Repertoires were generated with immunoSEQ multiplex PCR, while TCRdb's copy carries only in-frame clones and drops some. The data contain tens of thousands of clones, 85% to 90% of them singletons. The chain combines TRBV11-2 with TRBJ2-7; 12 nucleotides match TRBD1. The clonotype comes from a woman at least 80 years old with acute or convalescent COVID-19. Input material: peripheral blood. The CDR3 spells CASSRTTGQGAREQYF. As DNA, the CDR3 is TGTGCCAGCAGCCGGACCACGGGACAGGGGGCGAGGGAGCAGTACTTC.